The sequence of this T cell receptor beta chain was determined in a study of T cells in Graves' hyperthyroidism and ophthalmopathy. About the study: Peripheral blood sampling occurred at initial diagnosis, before any treatment.

Notes on this clonotype: Its antigen is still unknown.

Germline trimming cut 4 bases from V and 4 bases from J; bases unmatched to any gene: 12. Looked up from germline, CDR1 is MNHEY and CDR2 is SVGAGI. This CDR3 region has 17 residues. RNA transcripts gave rise to amplified TCR beta CDR3 regions. A first-round RT-PCR of the TCR CDR3 used the HTBI primer set. TCRdb reprocessed the multiplex PCR reads with MiXCR, giving one entry per CDR3 protein. The table shows hundreds of thousands of distinct CDR3 sequences, with 35% occurring only once. The study's findings and limits: Most thyroid clonotypes expanded above 0.001 were also detected in blood. Ophthalmopathy got predicted by the model a median roughly six months before its onset.

The chain employs TRBV6-5 and TRBJ1-3; 8 bases fit TRBD1. What was sequenced was blood. The clonotype comes from a woman between 40 and 50 years old with Graves' hyperthyroidism. CDR3 sequence reads: CASSWAFGDRIGNTIYF. The CDR3 DNA sequence: TGTGCCAGCAGTTGGGCATTCGGGGACAGGATAGGAAACACCATATATTTT.